Below, 18 T cell receptor beta chains from the same sample are listed, as sequenced in a study of vaccination effects on CD4 cells after COVID-19. The antigens these receptors bind are not known. Profiled with immunoSEQ multiplex PCR; TCRdb holds only in-frame clones, not every one. The data contain tens of thousands of clones, over 65% of them singletons. Antigen-specific CD4+ T cells were first expanded with viral peptide pools by the ViraFEST assay and only then sequenced. Once cultured for approximately ten days, the cells underwent separation to obtain CD4+ T cells. Vaccine recipients lacked prior SARS-CoV-2 infection and had negative nucleocapsid antibodies. Sequenced material: CD4+ T cells from PBMCs cultured with HCoV-OC43 spike peptides, taken before COVID-19 vaccination. The subset here: HCoV-OC43 spike overlapping peptide pool stimulation. The source of these receptors is a human donor who received a COVID-19 vaccine.

The V call is TRBV9, the J call TRBJ2-2; no clear D. CDR1 and CDR2 (germline): SGDLS, YYNGEE. CDR3 length equals 14 residues. The ends were cut back, 0 bases at V and 3 bases at J, with 6 bases in the middle. CDR3 nucleotide sequence: TGTGCCAGCAGCGTAGCCCCGCACACCGGGGAGCTGTTTTTT. Amino acids: CASSVAPHTGELFF.

A few counts support this clone. The J gene is TRBJ1-6, the V gene TRBV6-6, with a tentative D call TRBD1 (5 bases). The CDR3 length is 14 residues. The V end lost 0 bases, the J end lost 10 bases, and 10 bases lay between the germline ends. Germline-derived CDR1 and CDR2 are MNHNY and SVGAGI (reference sequence). CDR3 in amino acids: CASSYSGAESPLHF. The CDR3 DNA sequence: TGTGCCAGCAGTTACTCAGGGGCGGAATCACCCCTCCACTTT.

This clone was counted a few times. The genes are TRBV19 and TRBJ1-2, with D tentatively TRBD1 (5 bases). V was pared by 4 bases and J by 4 bases, with 13 bases between. Germline CDR1 and CDR2: LNHDA and SQIVND (reference sequence). The CDR3 is 14 amino acids. CDR3 DNA: TGTGCCAGTAGTACAGGGAACCTATTCTATGGCTACACCTTC. Residues: CASSTGNLFYGYTF.

The chain has TRBV30 and TRBJ1-4, with D maybe TRBD1 (5 bases). Germline V gene lookup returns CDR1 GTSNPN and CDR2 SVGIG (reference sequence). Between the trimmed V and J ends, which lost 2 bases and 8 bases, there was a span of 12 bases. The CDR3 extends over 13 amino acids. The CDR3 DNA reads TGTGCCTGGAGTCGGCAGGGAGGAGAAAAACTGTTTTTT. This sequence encodes CAWSRQGGEKLFF.

The genes are TRBV24-1 and TRBJ2-5, with TRBD2 matching 13 bases. CDR1 KGHDR and CDR2 SFDVKD come from the germline V gene. V lost 5 bases and J lost 9; bases outside the gene matches: 5. CDR3 length: 14 amino acids. The CDR3 DNA reads as TGTGCCACCAGTGGAACTAGCGGGGGGGGCGCCCAGTACTTC. It encodes CATSGTSGGGAQYF.

This chain uses TRBV5-8 with TRBJ1-5; TRBD1 is a possible D gene (6 bases). Trimming left V 0 bases short and J 4 bases short, with 11 bases between. Germline V gene sequence: CDR1 SGHTS, CDR2 YDEGEE. This CDR3 has 15 amino acids. CDR3 region: CASSLVADRNQPQHF. The CDR3 coding sequence is TGTGCCAGCAGCTTGGTTGCGGACAGAAATCAGCCCCAGCATTTT. The full variable domain, in which reference TRBV5-8 and TRBJ1-5 provide the parts outside the CDR3, is EAGVTQSPTHLIKTRGQQATLRCSPISGHTSVYWYQQALGLGLQFLLWYDEGEERNRGNFPPRFSGRQFPNYSSELNVNALELEDSALYLCASSLVADRNQPQHFGDGTRLSIL.

The chain couples TRBV3-1 (or the pseudogene TRBV3-2) to TRBJ2-5; 7 bases fit TRBD1. J gave up 2 bases and V 2 bases, and 5 bases lay outside the gene matches. CDR3 length: 15 amino acids. CDR1 and CDR2 from the germline V gene are LGHDT and YNNKEL (reference sequence). The DNA of the CDR3 is TGTGCCAGCAGCCAATTAGACAGGGATCAAGAGACCCAGTACTTC. Its translation: CASSQLDRDQETQYF.

The rearrangement uses TRBV5-5 and TRBJ1-6; D may be TRBD1 (5 bases). Germline lookup yields CDR1 SGHKS and CDR2 YYEKEE (reference sequence). The CDR3 has 16 amino acids. The germline V and J ends were trimmed by 2 bases and 10 bases, with 19 bases remaining between them. CDR3 region: CASSLRLQARESPLHF. In nucleotides, the CDR3 is TGTGCCAGCAGCTTAAGATTACAGGCAAGAGAGTCACCCCTCCACTTT.

The sample holds a few counts of this clone. The chain employs TRBV19 and TRBJ1-5; D might be TRBD1 (5 bases). Between the trimmed V and J ends, which lost 3 bases and 5 bases, there was a span of 17 bases. This CDR3 comprises 16 residues. Germline assignment: CDR1 LNHDA and CDR2 SQIVND (reference sequence). CDR3 bases: TGTGCCAGTAGTATTCCTGGCGTGCAGGGACATCAGCCCCAGCATTTT. Protein product: CASSIPGVQGHQPQHF.

The chain recombines TRBV6-5 with TRBJ1-3; no clear D gene. The CDR3 extends over 14 amino acids. CDR1 is MNHEY and CDR2 is SVGAGI in the germline V gene. Trimming took 2 bases from V and 0 from J, leaving 5 bases between them. CDR3 in DNA: TGTGCCAGCAGTTACGGACGCTCTGGAAACACCATATATTTT. Protein sequence: CASSYGRSGNTIYF.

CDR3 sequence (DNA): TGTGCCAGCAGCTTAGTTGGGGGATACACCGGGGAGCTGTTTTTT. This translates into CASSLVGGYTGELFF. This chain connects TRBV7-9 to TRBJ2-2, with D tentatively TRBD1 or TRBD2 (5 bases each). V was trimmed by 1 base and J by 3 bases, leaving 9 bases between them. The germline V gene encodes CDR1 SEHNR and CDR2 FQNEAQ (reference sequence). This CDR3 contains 15 residues. The full variable domain, completed using reference TRBV7-9 and TRBJ2-2, is DTGVSQNPRHKITKRGQNVTFRCDPISEHNRLYWYRQTLGQGPEFLTYFQNEAQLEKSRLLSDRFSAERPKGSFSTLEIQRTEQGDSAMYLCASSLVGGYTGELFFGEGSRLTVL.

The rearrangement joins TRBV7-7 to TRBJ2-7; no reliable D call. The ends were cut back, 3 bases at V and 6 bases at J, with 24 bases in the middle. CDR3 size: 17 residues. Germline CDR1 SSHAT, CDR2 FNYEAQ (reference sequence). The CDR3, as DNA: TGTGCCAGCAGCTTTTTACCGGTGAGAAACCGCACCCTCGAGCAGTACTTC. It translates to CASSFLPVRNRTLEQYF.

This clone was detected a few times. J is TRBJ1-5 and V is TRBV30; D remains unclear. The length of the CDR3 is 13 residues. The V gene's germline CDR1 is GTSNPN and CDR2 SVGIG (reference sequence). The germline V and J ends were trimmed by 1 base and 6 bases, with 10 bases remaining between them. CDR3 DNA: TGTGCCTGGAGTGGGAATGAGGGTCAGCCCCAGCATTTT. Its translation: CAWSGNEGQPQHF.

In its sample, this clone was seen once. V usage is TRBV5-4 and J usage is TRBJ1-6; tentatively, D is TRBD1 (5 bases). V was clipped by 3 bases and J by 7 bases, with 14 bases between them. There are 15 residues in the CDR3. Per the germline V gene, CDR1 is SGHNT and CDR2 is YYREEE (reference sequence). The CDR3 region has the DNA TGTGCCAGCAGCTGGACCGGACGGGGCAATTCACCCCTCCACTTT. Translated: CASSWTGRGNSPLHF.

The chain has TRBV2 and TRBJ1-5; no reliable D call. V was pared by 1 base and J by 4 bases, with 11 bases between. This CDR3 is 15 amino acids long. Germline assignment: CDR1 SNHLY and CDR2 FYNNEI. As DNA, the CDR3 is TGTGCCAGCAGTGAAGAGTCTACCGTGAATCAGCCCCAGCATTTT. This translates into CASSEESTVNQPQHF.

This clone was found once. This chain uses TRBV19 with TRBJ2-7, with 14 bases that match TRBD2. With 4 bases clipped from V and 1 base from J, the junction kept 12 bases outside the gene matches. From germline, CDR1 is LNHDA and CDR2 SQIVND (reference sequence). The CDR3 consists of 19 residues. The CDR3 DNA reads TGTGCCAGTAGTAGAAGAGGGACTAGCGGGAGACCGGGTTCCTACGAGCAGTACTTC. Protein: CASSRRGTSGRPGSYEQYF.

V is TRBV6-5 and J is TRBJ1-6; D is uncertain. Trimming shortened V by 2 bases and J by 5 bases, and 13 bases separated the two germline ends. Germline CDR1 and CDR2: MNHEY and SVGAGI. This CDR3 has 16 residues. The DNA of the CDR3 is TGTGCCAGCAGTTACGAGGTCAGGCGGGATAATTCACCCCTCCACTTT. Its translation: CASSYEVRRDNSPLHF.

This chain joins TRBV9 and TRBJ2-7; D assignment may be TRBD1 or TRBD2 (6 bases each). Germline assignment: CDR1 SGDLS and CDR2 YYNGEE. V lost 4 bases to trimming and J lost 4 bases, with 21 bases between them. CDR3 length: 16 residues. This CDR3 reads CASSTGPFGGKYEQYF. The CDR3 DNA reads TGTGCCAGCAGCACAGGGCCTTTTGGGGGGAAGTACGAGCAGTACTTC.